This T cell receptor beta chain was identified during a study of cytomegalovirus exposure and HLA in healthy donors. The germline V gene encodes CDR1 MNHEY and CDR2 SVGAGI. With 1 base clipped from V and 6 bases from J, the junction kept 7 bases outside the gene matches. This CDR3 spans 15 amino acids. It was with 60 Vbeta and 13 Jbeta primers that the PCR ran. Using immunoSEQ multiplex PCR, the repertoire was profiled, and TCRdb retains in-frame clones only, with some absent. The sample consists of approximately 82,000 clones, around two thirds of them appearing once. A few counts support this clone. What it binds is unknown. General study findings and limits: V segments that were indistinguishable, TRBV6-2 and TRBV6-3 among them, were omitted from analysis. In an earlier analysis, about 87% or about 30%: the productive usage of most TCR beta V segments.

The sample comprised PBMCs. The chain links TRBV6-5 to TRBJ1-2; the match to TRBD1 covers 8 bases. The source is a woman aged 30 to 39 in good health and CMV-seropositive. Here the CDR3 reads CASSYYQGAMDGYTF. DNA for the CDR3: TGTGCCAGCAGTTACTATCAGGGGGCAATGGATGGCTACACCTTC.